This TCR beta chain appears in the sequencing data of a study of T-cell reconstitution after alpha-beta-depleted transplantation in children. This CDR3 is built from 18 residues. Germline V CDR1 and CDR2: SGHTA, FQGTGA. Trimming removed 5 bases at V and 5 bases at J, with 27 bases between. For TCRbeta, the library was prepared with unique molecular identifiers. A single record per CDR3 protein comes from TCRdb applying MiXCR to the PCR reads. The sample has 150,000 to 250,000 distinct CDR3 sequences; about 6% are singletons. This clonotype was counted a few times. This chain links TRBV7-3 with TRBJ1-2, with D perhaps TRBD1 (5 bases). This specimen was PBMCs, taken before TCRalphabeta/CD19-depleted stem cell transplant. The sequence was collected from a girl in the first two years of life with combined immunodeficiency, due to receive a stem cell transplant. The CDR3 loop is CASSLSPVTASGGYGYTF. The CDR3 coding sequence is TGTGCCAGCAGCCTGTCCCCCGTAACAGCGTCCGGGGGTTATGGCTACACCTTC.